These 24 T cell receptor beta chains originate from one sample sequenced in a study of blood T cell repertoires in COVID-19. TCRdb's copy holds only in-frame clones and misses some; the assay was immunoSEQ multiplex PCR. Of under 200,000 clones in the sample, roughly 81% were seen once. Sequenced: peripheral blood. Source of these receptors: a woman in her fifties or sixties with COVID-19, enrolled during active disease.

This chain uses TRBV19 with TRBJ1-1; the match to TRBD1 covers 9 bases. This CDR3 contains 16 residues. Germline-derived CDR1 and CDR2 are LNHDA and SQIVND (reference sequence). With 3 bases clipped from V and 1 base from J, the junction kept 6 bases outside the gene matches. CDR3 bases: TGTGCCAGTAGTATGCAGGACAGGGGAAGGAACACTGAAGCTTTCTTT. Protein product: CASSMQDRGRNTEAFF.

The chain uses TRBV30 and TRBJ1-5; the D gene is possibly TRBD1 (6 bases). Per germline, CDR1 GTSNPN and CDR2 SVGIG (reference sequence). This CDR3 region has 14 residues. Trimming took off 0 bases at V and 5 bases at J, with 11 bases between the two ends. CDR3 nucleotides: TGTGCCTGGAGTGTACTAAACAGGGATCAGCCCCAGCATTTT. Encoded protein: CAWSVLNRDQPQHF.

The genes are TRBV2 and TRBJ2-1; 9 positions match TRBD1. The CDR3 runs 12 residues. Per the germline V gene, CDR1 is SNHLY and CDR2 is FYNNEI. V lost 6 bases and J lost 12; bases outside the gene matches: 6. CDR3 protein: CASSGDRGTQFF. In DNA, the CDR3 is TGTGCCAGCAGCGGAGACAGGGGGACGCAGTTCTTC.

This chain links TRBV25-1 with TRBJ2-5, with D unclear. V was shortened by 6 bases and J by 1 base, with 12 bases between the two germline ends. Germline V lookup: CDR1 MGHDK, CDR2 SYGVNS. CDR3 length: 14 residues. The CDR3 spells CASSQWAGQETQYF. CDR3 coding DNA: TGTGCCAGCAGCCAGTGGGCAGGCCAAGAGACCCAGTACTTC.

The genes are TRBV29-1 and TRBJ2-6, with 10 bases that match TRBD2. Trimming cost V 3 bases and J 1 base; bases outside gene matches: 3. The CDR3 is 16 amino acids. In germline, CDR1 is SQVTM, CDR2 ANQGSEA. CDR3 protein: CSVEPSGSSGANVLTF. The CDR3, as DNA: TGCAGCGTTGAGCCTAGCGGGAGTTCTGGGGCCAACGTCCTGACTTTC.

V is TRBV5-1 and J is TRBJ2-1; D is unclear. Trimming cost V 3 bases and J 2 bases, with 9 bases left between them. The CDR3 spans 14 residues. Looked up from germline, CDR1 is SGHRS and CDR2 is YFSETQ. The CDR3 reads CASSSTRPYNEQFF. The CDR3, as DNA: TGCGCCAGCAGCTCTACCCGCCCCTACAATGAGCAGTTCTTC.

This clone was counted a single time. CDR3 coding DNA: TGTGCCAGCAGTTACGTAGCCGGGACAGGGCGCTCACCCCTCCACTTT. This sequence encodes CASSYVAGTGRSPLHF. The rearrangement joins TRBV6-5 to TRBJ1-6; 9 nucleotides line up with TRBD1. Germline-derived CDR1 and CDR2 are MNHEY and SVGAGI. This CDR3 has 16 residues. V lost 2 bases, J lost 10 bases, and 9 bases stayed unmatched.

V gene TRBV6-6 combines with J gene TRBJ2-1; TRBD2 matches at 15 bases. V lost 7 bases to trimming and J lost 9 bases; unmatched junction nucleotides: 10. The germline V gene encodes CDR1 MNHNY and CDR2 SVGAGI (reference sequence). The CDR3 is made up of 16 amino acids. The CDR3 is CASTSGGGLAGGEQFF. CDR3 coding DNA: TGTGCCAGCACCTCCGGCGGGGGACTAGCGGGAGGTGAGCAGTTCTTC.

The DNA for the CDR3 is TGTGCCAGCAGTTATAGCGGGAGGGGCACCGGGGAGCTGTTTTTT. Protein sequence: CASSYSGRGTGELFF. The V call is TRBV6-6, the J call TRBJ2-2; 11 bases line up with TRBD2. CDR3 size: 15 residues. Germline CDR1 reads MNHNY; CDR2 reads SVGAGI (reference sequence). V lost 3 bases and J lost 4; bases outside the gene matches: 1.

The chain recombines TRBV18 with TRBJ1-1; D gene ambiguous. The CDR3 loop spans 14 amino acids. Looked up from germline, CDR1 is KGHSH and CDR2 is LQKENI. The V gene lost 1 base and the J gene lost 7 bases, with 13 bases spanning the gap. CDR3 sequence: CASSPRPTKGEAFF. CDR3 bases: TGTGCCAGCTCACCACGACCGACTAAGGGTGAAGCTTTCTTT.

A word on this clone: Other DNA sequences in the same sample also yield this CDR3. The gene calls are TRBV3-1 (or the pseudogene TRBV3-2) and TRBJ2-1; D gene uncertain. Per germline, CDR1 LGHDT and CDR2 YNNKEL (reference sequence). Trimming removed 0 bases at V and 7 bases at J, with 10 bases between. There are 14 residues in the CDR3. This CDR3 is CASSQDLVSNEQFF. In DNA, the CDR3 is TGTGCCAGCAGCCAAGACCTAGTCTCTAATGAGCAGTTCTTC.

This clone came up a few times. The rearrangement joins TRBV28 to TRBJ2-7, with 13 bases identical to TRBD2. CDR3 length equals 16 residues. V lost 4 bases to trimming and J lost 3 bases; unmatched junction nucleotides: 6. From germline, CDR1 is MDHEN and CDR2 SYDVKM. The CDR3 nucleotides are TGTGCCAGCAGTTCCCCTCGGACTAGCGGGAGCTACGAGCAGTACTTC. Translation gives CASSSPRTSGSYEQYF.

The chain combines TRBV5-4 with TRBJ1-6; D is ambiguous. The V gene's germline CDR1 is SGHNT and CDR2 YYREEE (reference sequence). This CDR3 region has 15 residues. Between the trimmed V and J ends, which lost 7 bases and 6 bases, there was a span of 17 bases. CDR3 coding DNA: TGTGCCAGCCGGGGAGCCCCTGAGGGTAATTCACCCCTCCACTTT. It codes for CASRGAPEGNSPLHF.

This clone was detected a few times. The sample has other DNA sequences that encode this CDR3 too. The genes are TRBV6-1 and TRBJ1-3, with D hard to call. Trimming left V 3 bases short and J 0 bases short, with 6 bases between. The CDR3 runs to 14 residues. The germline gives CDR1 MNHNS, CDR2 SASEGT. The CDR3, as DNA: TGTGCCAGCAGTGACGGGAGCTCTGGAAACACCATATATTTT. Its protein product is CASSDGSSGNTIYF.

The count of this clone is one. This chain joins TRBV28 and TRBJ1-6, with 7 bases fitting TRBD1. The CDR3 is made up of 15 amino acids. J lost 7 bases, V lost 3 bases, and 6 bases had no gene match. Germline V gene sequence: CDR1 MDHEN, CDR2 SYDVKM. CDR3 DNA sequence: TGTGCCAGCAGTTTCCGGACAGGAGGGAATTCACCCCTCCACTTT. It translates to CASSFRTGGNSPLHF.

This chain connects TRBV27 to TRBJ2-7; TRBD1 aligns across 8 bases. Germline trimming cut 6 bases from V and 3 bases from J; bases unmatched to any gene: 10. Per the germline V gene, CDR1 is MNHEY and CDR2 is SMNVEV (reference sequence). This CDR3 contains 15 residues. CDR3 sequence reads: CASSPGQDLRYEQYV. CDR3 in DNA: TGTGCCAGCAGCCCGGGACAGGACTTACGCTACGAGCAGTACGTC.

The chain joins TRBV5-1 to TRBJ2-2, with D possibly TRBD1 on 5 matching bases. With 4 bases removed from V and 1 base from J, the gap between germline ends came to 14 bases. The CDR3 totals 16 residues. Germline CDR1 is SGHRS and CDR2 is YFSETQ. The CDR3 DNA is TGCGCCAGCAGCATACCTTTAGGACAGAACACCGGGGAGCTGTTTTTT. It specifies CASSIPLGQNTGELFF.

This clone was recorded once. V is TRBV28 and J is TRBJ1-5, with D uncertain. The CDR3 has 17 residues. Per germline, CDR1 MDHEN and CDR2 SYDVKM. V dropped 4 bases and J dropped 6 bases, with 22 bases sitting between them. The CDR3 region has the DNA TGTGCCAGCAGTTCCACCTCTTCCAGGCACATGGGTCAGCCCCAGCATTTT. Amino acid sequence: CASSSTSSRHMGQPQHF.

V and J are TRBV30 and TRBJ2-7; unclear D gene. CDR1 is GTSNPN, CDR2 SVGIG, per germline (reference sequence). V shed 2 bases and J shed 3 bases, with 8 bases lying between them. This CDR3 is built from 12 residues. The CDR3 protein is CAWSYGDYEQYV. The CDR3 bases are TGTGCCTGGAGTTACGGAGACTACGAGCAGTACGTC.

The J gene is TRBJ2-1, the V gene TRBV5-1; 7 bases are shared with TRBD1. The germline CDR1 and CDR2 sequences are SGHRS and YFSETQ. The trim removed 0 bases at V and 8 bases at J, leaving 2 bases unmatched. The CDR3 extends over 13 amino acids. This chain's CDR3 is CASSLEGAYEQFF. Written as DNA, the CDR3 is TGCGCCAGCAGCTTGGAGGGGGCATATGAGCAGTTCTTC. The full variable domain, rest sourced from reference TRBV5-1 and TRBJ2-1, is KAGVTQTPRYLIKTRGQQVTLSCSPISGHRSVSWYQQTPGQGLQFLFEYFSETQRNKGNFPGRFSGRQFSNSRSEMNVSTLELGDSALYLCASSLEGAYEQFFGPGTRLTVL.

V gene TRBV12-5 combines with J gene TRBJ2-2; maybe TRBD1 (8 bases). There are 15 residues in the CDR3. V was clipped by 5 bases and J by 3 bases, with 13 bases between them. In germline, CDR1 is LGHNT, CDR2 FRNRAP. The CDR3: CASGLQGGYTGELFF. DNA for the CDR3: TGTGCTAGTGGTCTACAGGGGGGGTACACCGGGGAGCTGTTTTTT.

The rearrangement uses TRBV5-4 and TRBJ1-2, with a weak D call TRBD1 (5 bases). Trimming removed 3 bases from V and 4 bases from J, with 10 bases in between. The CDR3 contains 13 residues. The germline gives CDR1 SGHNT, CDR2 YYREEE (reference sequence). For the CDR3, the DNA is TGTGCCAGCAGCTGGGGGGGAAGCTATGGCTACACCTTC. Its protein product is CASSWGGSYGYTF.

V is TRBV7-9 and J is TRBJ1-3, with 9 bases that match TRBD1. Trimming at V came to 4 bases and at J to 2 bases, leaving 6 bases not matched to a gene. There are 16 residues in the CDR3. The germline gives CDR1 SEHNR, CDR2 FQNEAQ (reference sequence). This CDR3 is CASSSPGQGAGNTIYF. Written as DNA, the CDR3 is TGTGCCAGCAGCTCCCCGGGACAGGGAGCTGGAAACACCATATATTTT.

The CDR3, as DNA: TGTGCCAGCAGGGACAGGCGAACTAATGAAAAACTGTTTTTT. Its translation is CASRDRRTNEKLFF. This chain connects TRBV6-5 to TRBJ1-4; 7 bases are a match to TRBD1. The CDR3 length is 14 residues. V shed 6 bases and J 1 base; nucleotides not matched to a gene: 2. CDR1 and CDR2 (germline): MNHEY, SVGAGI.